Following are 23 T cell receptor beta chains from one sample sequenced in a study of cytomegalovirus exposure and HLA in healthy donors (TCRdb year 2017). Library creation used the immunoSEQ multiplex PCR assay. A mixture of 60 forward primers for TCR Vbeta segments and 13 reverse primers for TCR Jbeta segments was used in the multiplex PCR. As stored in TCRdb, this immuneACCESS dataset retains in-frame rearrangements with V and J assigned. A fraction of the clones does not appear; measured against another copy, unresolved V genes explain less than half of the discrepancy, and the remainder lacks a known reason. The sample records 100,000 to 150,000 clones, around three quarters of which are singletons. The ten most abundant clones make up over 1.5% of the sample. The sample was PBMCs. The receptors derive from a woman aged 50 to 60 in good health and CMV-seronegative.

This clone was counted a few times. V and J are TRBV4-1 and TRBJ2-3; possibly TRBD1 for D (5 bases). The CDR3 runs to 17 residues. The V and J ends lost 0 bases and 1 base respectively, with 14 bases between them. CDR1 is MGHRA and CDR2 is YSYEKL in the germline V gene. The CDR3 spells CASSQDLRAVGTDTQYF. CDR3 sequence (DNA): TGCGCCAGCAGCCAAGATCTCAGGGCCGTGGGCACAGATACGCAGTATTTT.

This clone was counted a single time. This rearrangement joins TRBV5-8 to TRBJ1-5; possible D gene TRBD1, 6 bases. Per germline, CDR1 SGHTS and CDR2 YDEGEE. The V end lost 0 bases, the J end lost 0 bases, and 10 bases lay between the germline ends. This CDR3 has 16 amino acids. CDR3 region: CASSLGTDYSNQPQHF. CDR3 sequence (DNA): TGTGCCAGCAGCTTGGGGACAGATTATAGCAATCAGCCCCAGCATTTT. Full variable domain (remainder filled in from reference TRBV5-8 and TRBJ1-5): EAGVTQSPTHLIKTRGQQATLRCSPISGHTSVYWYQQALGLGLQFLLWYDEGEERNRGNFPPRFSGRQFPNYSSELNVNALELEDSALYLCASSLGTDYSNQPQHFGDGTRLSIL.

J is TRBJ2-3 and V is TRBV18; weak D call: TRBD1 (6 bases). Looked up from germline, CDR1 is KGHSH and CDR2 is LQKENI. The CDR3 runs to 13 residues. V was shortened by 0 bases and J by 10 bases, with 11 bases between the two germline ends. The CDR3 coding sequence is TGTGCCAGCTCACCACCCGTGGCAGGGGCGCAGTATTTT. As protein: CASSPPVAGAQYF.

The J gene is TRBJ2-5, the V gene TRBV9, with D possibly being TRBD1 (6 bases). Trimming removed 2 bases at V and 3 bases at J, with 14 bases between. This CDR3 contains 15 residues. The germline V gene encodes CDR1 SGDLS and CDR2 YYNGEE. The CDR3 coding sequence is TGTGCCAGCAGCGTTATGACAGGCCGAAAAGAGACCCAGTACTTC. Protein product: CASSVMTGRKETQYF.

V and J are TRBV7-2 and TRBJ2-1; the match to TRBD1 covers 9 bases. The CDR3 is 13 amino acids. Looked up from germline, CDR1 is SGHTA and CDR2 is FQGNSA. The ends lost 11 bases at V and 7 bases at J; junction bases unmatched: 9. CDR3 bases: TGTGCCGACAGGGACAGGGTTAAGAATGAGCAGTTCTTC. Translated: CADRDRVKNEQFF.

This clone was recorded only once. The V gene is TRBV7-2, the J gene TRBJ1-5; TRBD1 is a possible D gene (5 bases). Trimming left V 3 bases short and J 7 bases short, with 10 bases between. Germline assignment: CDR1 SGHTA and CDR2 FQGNSA. CDR3 length equals 13 residues. The DNA for the CDR3 is TGTGCCAGCAGCTTGGTCAAGGGGCAGCCCCAGCATTTT. Amino acids: CASSLVKGQPQHF. The whole variable domain, remainder taken from reference TRBV7-2 and TRBJ1-5, is GAGVSQSPSNKVTEKGKDVELRCDPISGHTALYWYRQSLGQGLEFLIYFQGNSAPDKSGLPSDRFSAERTGGSVSTLTIQRTQQEDSAVYLCASSLVKGQPQHFGDGTRLSIL.

This chain links TRBV4-3 with TRBJ1-1; D is unresolved. The CDR3 loop spans 16 amino acids. V was pared by 1 base and J by 11 bases, with 23 bases between. CDR1 and CDR2 (germline): LGHNA, YSLEER. CDR3 coding DNA: TGCGCCAGCAGCCAAGTAGGGCACACCGGAACCTGCGGGGCTTTCTTT. It yields the protein CASSQVGHTGTCGAFF.

The chain couples TRBV30 to TRBJ2-7; a possible D gene is TRBD1 (6 bases). From germline, CDR1 is GTSNPN and CDR2 SVGIG (reference sequence). The CDR3 contains 11 residues. Deletions cut 8 bases from V and 6 bases from J, with 14 bases between. The CDR3 region is CARGTLREQYF. CDR3 nucleotides: TGTGCCCGAGGGACATTACGCGAGCAGTACTTC.

The chain carries TRBV7-2 and TRBJ1-5; D not resolved. V was trimmed by 2 bases and J by 4 bases, leaving 21 bases between them. The CDR3 contains 18 residues. Per germline, CDR1 SGHTA and CDR2 FQGNSA. This CDR3 reads CASSLSGTDAASNQPQHF. The CDR3 nucleotides read TGTGCCAGCAGCTTAAGCGGTACAGACGCCGCAAGTAATCAGCCCCAGCATTTT.

The rearrangement uses TRBV6-1 and TRBJ2-5; 7 nucleotides align to TRBD1. The DNA end is more similar to TRBJ2-7, so the J call may be wrong. CDR3 length equals 14 residues. The germline CDR1 and CDR2 sequences are MNHNS and SASEGT. The CDR3: CASRDRLKFYEQYF. In DNA, the CDR3 is TGTGCCAGCAGGGACAGGCTTAAGTTCTACGAGCAGTACTTC.

A word on this clone: The same CDR3 is also encoded by other DNA sequences in this sample. The rearrangement joins TRBV30 to TRBJ2-3, with 12 bases lining up with TRBD2. Trimming cost V 5 bases and J 0 bases; bases outside gene matches: 0. The CDR3 has 14 amino acids. The germline V gene has CDR1 GTSNPN and CDR2 SVGIG (reference sequence). The CDR3 loop is CAWGTSGSTDTQYF. CDR3 nucleotides: TGTGCCTGGGGGACTAGCGGGAGCACAGATACGCAGTATTTT.

The chain links TRBV4-1 to TRBJ1-5; tentatively, D is TRBD1 (5 bases). V dropped 0 bases and J dropped 3 bases, with 9 bases sitting between them. The germline gives CDR1 MGHRA, CDR2 YSYEKL. There are 15 residues in the CDR3. The CDR3 DNA reads as TGCGCCAGCAGCCAAGATAGGGGATCCAATCAGCCCCAGCATTTT. Amino acid sequence: CASSQDRGSNQPQHF.

J is TRBJ2-2 and V is TRBV29-1; TRBD2 is a possible D gene (5 bases). Germline loops: CDR1 SQVTM, CDR2 ANQGSEA. The CDR3 contains 12 residues. Trimming stripped 7 bases from V and 2 bases from J, with 8 bases between. The CDR3 DNA is TGCAGCGCGGGATTTAACACCGGGGAGCTGTTTTTT. Its protein product is CSAGFNTGELFF.

This chain connects TRBV5-1 to TRBJ2-3; 13 positions agree with TRBD2. CDR1 is SGHRS, CDR2 YFSETQ, per germline. CDR3 length: 19 amino acids. Trimming removed 4 bases from V and 0 bases from J; junction bases left unmatched: 11. Written as DNA, the CDR3 is TGCGCCAGCAGCACGCCACCGGGACTAGCGGGGCTTAGCACAGATACGCAGTATTTT. Amino acid sequence: CASSTPPGLAGLSTDTQYF.

The V gene is TRBV5-1, the J gene TRBJ1-2; D not certain. The CDR3 loop spans 15 amino acids. Germline V gene sequence: CDR1 SGHRS, CDR2 YFSETQ. Trimming removed 0 bases from V and 4 bases from J, with 13 bases in between. CDR3 nucleotides: TGCGCCAGCAGCTTGGAAGTGGCAAACCGCTATGGCTACACCTTC. Translated, it gives CASSLEVANRYGYTF.

V is TRBV30 and J is TRBJ2-6; D call uncertain. This CDR3 is 15 amino acids long. Germline CDR1 reads GTSNPN; CDR2 reads SVGIG (reference sequence). V dropped 0 bases and J dropped 1 base, with 7 bases sitting between them. The CDR3 sequence: CAWSVAGSGANVLTF. CDR3 nucleotide sequence: TGTGCCTGGAGTGTAGCCGGTTCTGGGGCCAACGTCCTGACTTTC.

The chain links TRBV4-1 to TRBJ2-7; D remains ambiguous. Germline V lookup: CDR1 MGHRA, CDR2 YSYEKL. The CDR3 loop spans 16 amino acids. V lost 0 bases and J lost 0, with 12 bases in between. The chain's CDR3 is CASSQDLQAPSYEQYF. Here the CDR3 DNA reads TGCGCCAGCAGCCAAGATCTCCAGGCCCCCTCCTACGAGCAGTACTTC.

V usage is TRBV15 and J usage is TRBJ1-1; D possibly corresponds to TRBD1 (5 bases). Germline-derived CDR1 and CDR2 are LNHNV and YYDKDF (reference sequence). CDR3 length: 15 amino acids. V lost 3 bases to trimming and J lost 4 bases, with 15 bases between them. The CDR3 region is CATSSPKGQSTEAFF. CDR3 DNA sequence: TGTGCCACCAGCAGCCCGAAGGGGCAAAGCACTGAAGCTTTCTTT.

This clone was observed once. The genes are TRBV19 and TRBJ1-1, with 7 bases identical to TRBD1. The germline gives CDR1 LNHDA, CDR2 SQIVND (reference sequence). The CDR3 covers 16 residues. J was trimmed by 0 bases and V by 10 bases; bases with no gene match: 14. The CDR3 sequence: CATSDRVGLMNTEAFF. In DNA form, the CDR3 reads TGTGCCACTTCCGACAGGGTGGGTTTGATGAACACTGAAGCTTTCTTT. Based on the CDR3 plus reference TRBV19 and TRBJ1-1, the full variable domain is DGGITQSPKYLFRKEGQNVTLSCEQNLNHDAMYWYRQDPGQGLRLIYYSQIVNDFQKGDIAEGYSVSREKKESFPLTVTSAQKNPTAFYLCATSDRVGLMNTEAFFGQGTRLTVV.

The CDR3 region has the DNA TGCAGTGCTGCTGAGCCTGAGGAGCAGTTCTTC. Translating gives CSAAEPEEQFF. The chain links TRBV20-1 to TRBJ2-1; D is ambiguous. CDR3 length: 11 amino acids. V lost 5 bases and J lost 10, with 12 bases in between. Germline assignment: CDR1 DFQATT and CDR2 SNEGSKA (reference sequence).

Remarks on this clone: One end of the junction varies from germline; a read error may be responsible. The rearrangement links TRBV4-2 to TRBJ1-2, with 10 nucleotides matching TRBD1. The length of the CDR3 is 15 residues. Germline V CDR1 and CDR2: LGHNA, YNFKEQ. The CDR3 protein is CASSQDMGQGYGYTF. CDR3 in DNA: TGTGCCAGCAGTCAAGATATGGGACAGGGGTATGGCTACACCTTC.

The chain is built from TRBV6-5 and TRBJ2-3; 7 bases fit TRBD2. V lost 2 bases to trimming and J lost 2 bases; unmatched junction nucleotides: 4. CDR3 length equals 15 residues. Germline assignment: CDR1 MNHEY and CDR2 SVGAGI. The chain's CDR3 is CASSYGGGDTDTQYF. Written as DNA, the CDR3 is TGTGCCAGCAGTTACGGGGGAGGGGACACAGATACGCAGTATTTT.

The rearrangement uses TRBV7-9 and TRBJ2-5; TRBD2 aligns across 13 bases. Trimming at V came to 3 bases and at J to 4 bases, leaving 2 bases not matched to a gene. Germline V gene lookup returns CDR1 SEHNR and CDR2 FQNEAQ (reference sequence). There are 15 residues in the CDR3. The CDR3: CASSFTSGRGETQYF. Here the CDR3 DNA reads TGTGCCAGCAGCTTCACTAGCGGGAGGGGAGAGACCCAGTACTTC.